This TCR beta chain originates from a study of cytotoxic CD8 clonotypes in ibrutinib-treated CLL (dated by TCRdb to the early 2020s). Background for the entire study: The cohort had 11 relapsed/refractory and approximately 15 treatment-naive patients; some 17 were IGHV unmutated. Responses were partial in about 25 patients and complete in 2; after median about 68 months follow-up, about 14 stayed in remission and about twelve progressed. The response samples were drawn at a median of roughly eleven months into treatment, with a range of roughly 6 to 36 months. On average, each sample had 255,043 productive templates and approximately 100,000 productive rearrangements. Of the 70 to 90 people in the trial, approximately 24 had longitudinal samples available. Cryopreserved peripheral blood mononuclear cells were obtained prior to treatment, at the time of response, and at either disease progression or sustained remission. Every sample from remission and from progressive disease was obtained while the patients were still on ibrutinib. Study-wide conclusions, independent of this receptor: Public clonotypes were found to be uncommon and were observed to contract or remain stable during treatment; the increase in clonality was shown to reflect expansion of private clonotypes at ibrutinib response. An increase in clonality was observed at ibrutinib response, with clonality remaining stable during sustained remission and falling back toward baseline at progression. Sampling times were not matched between patients in sustained remission and patients whose disease was progressing, and lymph node repertoires were not examined. Baseline clonality exceeded that of age-matched healthy donors and correlated strongly with circulating CD8+ T-cell counts.

The CDR3 covers 13 residues, taking in both the cysteine and the phenylalanine. The only DNA kept is the CDR3, 39 bases in frame from the first base. CDR1 MRHNA and CDR2 SNTAGT are derived from the germline V gene. Each clonotype received, on average, around 10x coverage in deep resolution sequencing performed on a MiSeq, where the target depth lay between 1 in 1 million and 1 in 200,000 T cells. TCR beta libraries were generated with the immunoSEQ hsTCRB Kit. Regarding the original processing steps: Data were analyzed with ImmunoSEQ Data Assistant and ImmunoSEQ Analyzer, with V, D and J genes assigned per IMGT definitions. Clonality, which ranges from 0 to 1, was calculated as one minus the normalized Shannon entropy of productive rearrangement frequencies. Only overrepresented clonotypes making up at least 0.05% of each patient's repertoire were included in the public clonotype analysis. Repertoires from approximately 12 age-matched healthy donors in immuneACCESS were used as clonality controls. This immuneACCESS table, as held by TCRdb, lists in-frame sequences with V and J called but not all clones. Of the missing ones, under half trace to an unresolved V gene in checked studies; the others have no known cause. V and J calls and clone size follow that table, whereas D and trimming were derived from the DNA. Present in this sample are about 140,000 clones, around 84% of which were seen just once. Around 7.6% of the sample comes from the top ten.

Roughly 2 micrograms of genomic DNA were extracted from cryopreserved PBMCs for TCR beta library preparation. High-throughput TCR beta sequencing was performed on longitudinal blood samples from CLL patients receiving ibrutinib monotherapy. The patients took part in an open-label, single-center phase 2 trial of ibrutinib monotherapy. This clone was recorded a few times. No antigen is known for it. Base quality data are lacking; no much larger clone is found one base away. The clonotype originates from a human donor with chronic lymphocytic leukemia. The specimen comprised PBMCs, sampled after 36 months of ibrutinib treatment. Recombination joined TRBV6-4 with TRBJ1-4; the central 9 bases match TRBD1. At the DNA level, the sequence is TGTGTTACGCCGGGACAGGGTTGCGAAAAACTGTTTTTT. Translated, it gives CVTPGQGCEKLFF.